This TCR beta chain was recovered during a study of PD-1 and CTLA-4 blockade in melanoma. With 1 base removed from V and 1 base from J, the gap between germline ends came to 10 bases. CDR1 is SGHVS and CDR2 is FQNEAQ in the germline V gene. The length of the CDR3 is 15 residues. Here immunoSEQ multiplex PCR was the method, and the copy in TCRdb shows in-frame clones only, minus some. The sample yields 23,000 or so clones, about 87% seen once. This clone was seen a single time. Sample: CD8+ T cells from peripheral blood, taken before anti-PD-1 treatment. The chain recombines TRBV7-8 with TRBJ1-2, with D perhaps TRBD1 (5 bases). This TCR was recovered from a human donor with melanoma. CDR3 DNA sequence: TGTGCCAGCAGCTTAGAGGGACCTCTTAACTATGGCTACACCTTC. Its protein is CASSLEGPLNYGYTF.